The entry that follows covers one TCR beta chain sequence. There is no known antigen for this receptor. Base qualities were left out, and no much larger clone turns up one base away. This specimen comes from a study of human T cells and chemical hapten exposure (dated by TCRdb to the early 2020s). Notes on the research overall: For sensitization, 2% DPC in acetone was applied to a roughly 2 cm by roughly 2 cm area of upper inner arm skin. Weekly therapeutic DPC doses were additionally applied to the scalp of patients throughout the roughly 25-week study period. Blood for TCR sequencing was provided by twenty-nine alopecia patients at one to four time points (pre-sensitization, 2, 6 and 24 weeks). The study tracked peripheral blood TCR repertoire changes in vivo during primary and secondary sensitization to the hapten diphenylcyclopropenone (DPC) in alopecia patients. Libraries were combined into a pool for sequencing, and differences in TCR yield between samples came mainly from small differences in library volumes within the pool. Blood samples were taken from patients before sensitization (week 0) and then at 2, 6 and about 24 weeks after DPC sensitization. The patient cohort, mostly female, included alopecia areata with under or over 50% scalp involvement, alopecia totalis and alopecia universalis. Patch tests used Finn chambers with 0.01% DPC on the upper back, scored after 6 days by International Contact Dermatitis Research Group standards. What the study reported, not specific to this receptor: Patch test score correlated positively with the number of PT1 expanded TCRs, reaching significance at thresholds 8, 16 and 32 but not at 4. Because all patients had alopecia, a presumed autoimmune disease, the immune response of the patients might differ from that of healthy individuals. No change with DPC sensitization was found in the number of TCRs above 1 in 1000 frequency, and no evidence of global repertoire structure alterations was found. Repeated subsampling changed both the strength of the expansion versus patch-test correlation and the threshold at which that correlation became significant. Expanded TCRs formed significantly more large CDR3 similarity clusters than pre-sensitization or healthy control sets, consistent with antigen-driven responses.

Library construction relied on RACE. Sequencing used a NextSeq 500. Library preparation attached unique molecular identifiers to individual cDNA molecules for quantitative, reproducible TCR counting. For every blood RNA sample, sequencing covered both the TCR alpha and TCR beta chains. The original pipeline was this. A median of around 100,000 TCRs per sample was observed, with a range of 23,224 to 690,600. V, J and CDR3 annotation of the TCR reads was carried out using the Decombinator software suite. Every sample was subsampled to the same number of TCRs (28,000) for the PS versus PT1 abundance plots. TCRs were defined as expanded if absent before sensitization and observed at least eight times at the 2-week time point. TCRdb ran its own pipeline on the public reads, namely fastp trimming at Q25 and MiXCR clone calling, and kept in-frame beta chains. Every entry covers one CDR3 protein and lists the most common genes and DNA from its rows. TCRdb, not the original authors, processed these V and J calls. Present in this sample are tens of thousands of distinct CDR3 sequences, over 9% of which were seen just once. About 6.6% of the sample rests with the top ten.

Inclusive of the bounding cysteine and phenylalanine, the CDR3 is 15 residues long. CDR3 DNA is the only sequence kept; it has 45 bases, read in frame from the first base. The V end loses 0 bases and the J end loses 4 bases, and a stretch of 10 bases separates them. Looking up the germline V gene (reference sequence) yields CDR1 SEHNR and CDR2 FQNEAQ. The intended sense of this specimen's time point label: patch test 2, 6 weeks after DPC sensitization. The treatment or condition label for this specimen denotes: therapeutic diphenylcyclopropenone sensitization with weekly scalp DPC. At every patch-test visit, the blood draw took place before the patch test was put on. To be eligible, patients had to be aged 18 to 70, diagnosed with alopecia and judged suitable for DPC therapy, while pregnant patients were excluded. Total RNA was extracted from unfractionated whole blood that had been collected in Tempus Blood RNA tubes.

Sequencing was performed on whole blood, taken in connection with sensitization to the hapten diphenylcyclopropenone (DPC). This TCR was sampled from a woman between 50 and 59 years old with alopecia areata. Some clones in this sample may be carry-over from other donors' samples. The chain was built from TRBV7-9 and TRBJ2-1; too little of a D gene remains to name it. DNA sequence: TGTGCCAGCAGCTTAGCCCTGGGTGTATACAATGAGCAGTTCTTC. Its protein reads: CASSLALGVYNEQFF.